The clone carrying this T cell receptor beta chain was observed a handful of times. This specimen belongs to a study of patients and donors after allogeneic stem cell transplantation. TCRdb used MiXCR to reprocess the RT-PCR reads, holding one entry per CDR3 protein. The table records approximately 150,000 distinct CDR3 sequences, approximately 35% of them present only once. This TCR was sampled from a human donor who was either an allogeneic HSCT recipient or a stem cell or donor lymphocyte infusion donor (not recorded which). It is not recorded whose cells these are; they may come from a transplant donor. What was sequenced was blood, either unsorted or a sorted T cell fraction (not recorded which).

This CDR3 is CSAYGYTF. Written as DNA, the CDR3 is TGCAGTGCGTATGGCTACACCTTC. The V gene is TRBV20-1, the J gene TRBJ1-2; D is unclear. The germline V gene encodes CDR1 DFQATT and CDR2 SNEGSKA (reference sequence). This CDR3 spans 8 amino acids. The germline V and J ends were trimmed by 6 bases and 5 bases, with 1 base remaining between them.